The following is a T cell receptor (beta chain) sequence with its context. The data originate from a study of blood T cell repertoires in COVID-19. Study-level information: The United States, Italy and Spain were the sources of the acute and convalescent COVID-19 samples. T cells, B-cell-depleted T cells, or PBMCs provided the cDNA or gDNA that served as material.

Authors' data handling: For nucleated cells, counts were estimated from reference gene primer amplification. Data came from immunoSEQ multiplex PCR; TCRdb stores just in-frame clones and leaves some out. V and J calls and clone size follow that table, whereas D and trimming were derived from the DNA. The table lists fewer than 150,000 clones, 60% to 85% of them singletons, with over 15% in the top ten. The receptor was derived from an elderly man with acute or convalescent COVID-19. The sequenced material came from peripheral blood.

DNA of the CDR3: TGTGCCAGCAGTGCCCGGGGGACCGATGAGCAGTTCTTC. Translated: CASSARGTDEQFF. This chain uses TRBV6-4 with TRBJ2-1; D is perhaps TRBD2 (6 bases). Germline CDR1 reads MRHNA; CDR2 reads SNTAGT. Trimming removed 4 bases from V and 8 bases from J, with 12 bases in between. The CDR3 sequence is 13 residues long.